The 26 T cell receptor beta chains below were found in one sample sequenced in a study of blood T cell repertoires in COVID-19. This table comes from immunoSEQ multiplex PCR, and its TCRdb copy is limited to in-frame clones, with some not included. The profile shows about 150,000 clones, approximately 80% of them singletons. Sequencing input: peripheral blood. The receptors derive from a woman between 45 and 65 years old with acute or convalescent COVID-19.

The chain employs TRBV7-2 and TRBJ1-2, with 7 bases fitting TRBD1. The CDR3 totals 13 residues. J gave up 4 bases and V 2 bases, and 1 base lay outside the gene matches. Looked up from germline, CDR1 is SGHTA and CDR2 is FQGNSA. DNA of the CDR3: TGTGCCAGCAGCTTATGGGACAGCTATGGCTACACCTTC. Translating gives CASSLWDSYGYTF.

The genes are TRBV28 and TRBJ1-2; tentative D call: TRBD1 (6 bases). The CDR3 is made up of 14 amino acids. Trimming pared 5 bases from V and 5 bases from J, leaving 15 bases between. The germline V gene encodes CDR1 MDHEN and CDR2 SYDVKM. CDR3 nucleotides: TGTGCCAGCAGTGTCGGGGGGCGTGTGTATGGCTACACCTTC. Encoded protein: CASSVGGRVYGYTF.

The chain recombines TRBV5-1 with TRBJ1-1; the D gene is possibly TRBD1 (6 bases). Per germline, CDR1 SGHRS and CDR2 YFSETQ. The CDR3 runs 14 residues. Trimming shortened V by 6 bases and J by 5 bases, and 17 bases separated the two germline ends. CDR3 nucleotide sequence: TGCGCCAGCAAAATTGGGGGCCCAGGGACTGAAGCTTTCTTT. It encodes CASKIGGPGTEAFF. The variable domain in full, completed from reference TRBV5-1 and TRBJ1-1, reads KAGVTQTPRYLIKTRGQQVTLSCSPISGHRSVSWYQQTPGQGLQFLFEYFSETQRNKGNFPGRFSGRQFSNSRSEMNVSTLELGDSALYLCASKIGGPGTEAFFGQGTRLTVV.

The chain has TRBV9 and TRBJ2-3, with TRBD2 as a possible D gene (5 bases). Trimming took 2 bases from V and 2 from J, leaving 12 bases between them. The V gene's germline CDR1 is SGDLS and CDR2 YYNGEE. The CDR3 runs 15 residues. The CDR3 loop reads CASSVILAPTDTQYF. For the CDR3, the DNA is TGTGCCAGCAGCGTCATCCTAGCCCCCACAGATACGCAGTATTTT. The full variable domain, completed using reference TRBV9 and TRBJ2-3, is DSGVTQTPKHLITATGQRVTLRCSPRSGDLSVYWYQQSLDQGLQFLIQYYNGEERAKGNILERFSAQQFPDLHSELNLSSLELGDSALYFCASSVILAPTDTQYFGPGTRLTVL.

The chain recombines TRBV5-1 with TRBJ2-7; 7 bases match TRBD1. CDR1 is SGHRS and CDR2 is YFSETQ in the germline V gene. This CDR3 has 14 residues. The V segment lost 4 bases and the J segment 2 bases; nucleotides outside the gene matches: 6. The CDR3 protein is CASSEGASTYEQYF. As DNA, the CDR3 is TGCGCCAGCAGCGAGGGGGCGAGTACCTACGAGCAGTACTTC.

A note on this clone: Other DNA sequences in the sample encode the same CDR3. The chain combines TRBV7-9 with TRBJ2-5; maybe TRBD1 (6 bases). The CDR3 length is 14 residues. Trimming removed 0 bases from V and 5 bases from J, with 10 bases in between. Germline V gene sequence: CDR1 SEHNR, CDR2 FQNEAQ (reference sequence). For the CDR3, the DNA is TGTGCCAGCAGCTTAGCAGGGGGAATTGAGACCCAGTACTTC. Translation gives CASSLAGGIETQYF.

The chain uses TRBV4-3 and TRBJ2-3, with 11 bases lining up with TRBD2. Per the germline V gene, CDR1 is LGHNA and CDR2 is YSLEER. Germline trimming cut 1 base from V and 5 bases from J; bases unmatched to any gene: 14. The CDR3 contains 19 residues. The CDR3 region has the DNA TGCGCCAGCAGCCAAGCGTTTAGGGGGACTAGCGGCCGGGTAGATACGCAGTATTTT. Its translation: CASSQAFRGTSGRVDTQYF.

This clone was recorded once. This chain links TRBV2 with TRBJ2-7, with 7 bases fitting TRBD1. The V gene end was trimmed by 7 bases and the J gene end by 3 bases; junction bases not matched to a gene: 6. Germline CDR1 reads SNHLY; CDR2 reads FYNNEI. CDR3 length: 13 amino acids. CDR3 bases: TGTGCCAGCACCGAGGACAGGTACTACGAGCAGTACTTC. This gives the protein CASTEDRYYEQYF. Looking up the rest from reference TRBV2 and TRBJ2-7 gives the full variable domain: EPEVTQTPSHQVTQMGQEVILRCVPISNHLYFYWYRQILGQKVEFLVSFYNNEISEKSEIFDDQFSVERPDGSNFTLKIRSTKLEDSAMYFCASTEDRYYEQYFGPGTRLTVT.

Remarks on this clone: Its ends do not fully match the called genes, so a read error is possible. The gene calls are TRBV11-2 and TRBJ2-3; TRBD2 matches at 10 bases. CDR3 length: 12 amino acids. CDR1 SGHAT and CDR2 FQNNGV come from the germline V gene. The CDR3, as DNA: TGTGCCAGCAGCGGACTAGCGGTAAACATGAATTTT. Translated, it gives CASSGLAVNMNF.

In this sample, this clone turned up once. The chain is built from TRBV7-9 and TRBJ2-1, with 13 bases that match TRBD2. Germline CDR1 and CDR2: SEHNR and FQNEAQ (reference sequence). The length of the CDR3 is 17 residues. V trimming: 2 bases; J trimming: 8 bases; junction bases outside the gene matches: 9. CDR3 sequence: CASSLSWTSGGRDEQFF. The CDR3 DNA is TGTGCCAGCAGCTTAAGTTGGACTAGCGGGGGTCGGGATGAGCAGTTCTTC.

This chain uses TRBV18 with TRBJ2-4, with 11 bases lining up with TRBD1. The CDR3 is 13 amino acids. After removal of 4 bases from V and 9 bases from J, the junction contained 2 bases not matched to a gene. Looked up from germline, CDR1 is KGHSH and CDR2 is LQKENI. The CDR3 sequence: CASSRTGGVIQYF. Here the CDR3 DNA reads TGTGCCAGCTCACGGACAGGGGGCGTCATTCAGTACTTC. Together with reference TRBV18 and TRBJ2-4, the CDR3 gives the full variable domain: NAGVMQNPRHLVRRRGQEARLRCSPMKGHSHVYWYRQLPEEGLKFMVYLQKENIIDESGMPKERFSAEFPKEGPSILRIQQVVRGDSAAYFCASSRTGGVIQYFGAGTRLSVL.

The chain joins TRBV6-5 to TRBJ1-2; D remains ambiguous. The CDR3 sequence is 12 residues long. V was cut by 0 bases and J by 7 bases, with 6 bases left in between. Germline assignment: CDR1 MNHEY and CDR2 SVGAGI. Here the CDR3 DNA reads TGTGCCAGCAGTTACTCGGGAGCTGGCTACACCTTC. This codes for CASSYSGAGYTF.

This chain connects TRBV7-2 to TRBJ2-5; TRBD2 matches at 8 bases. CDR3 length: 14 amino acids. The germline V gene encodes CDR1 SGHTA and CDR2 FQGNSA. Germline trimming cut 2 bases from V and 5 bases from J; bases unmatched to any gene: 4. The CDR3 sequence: CASSLRAGVETQYF. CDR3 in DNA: TGTGCCAGCAGCTTAAGAGCGGGGGTCGAGACCCAGTACTTC. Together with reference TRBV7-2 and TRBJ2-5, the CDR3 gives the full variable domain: GAGVSQSPSNKVTEKGKDVELRCDPISGHTALYWYRQSLGQGLEFLIYFQGNSAPDKSGLPSDRFSAERTGGSVSTLTIQRTQQEDSAVYLCASSLRAGVETQYFGPGTRLLVL.

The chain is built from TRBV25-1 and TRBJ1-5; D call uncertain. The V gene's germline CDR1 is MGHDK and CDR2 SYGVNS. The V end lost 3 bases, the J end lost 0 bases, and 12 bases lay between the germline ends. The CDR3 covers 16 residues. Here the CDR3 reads CASSDLTPHSNQPQHF. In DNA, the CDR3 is TGTGCCAGCAGTGATCTGACACCCCATAGCAATCAGCCCCAGCATTTT.

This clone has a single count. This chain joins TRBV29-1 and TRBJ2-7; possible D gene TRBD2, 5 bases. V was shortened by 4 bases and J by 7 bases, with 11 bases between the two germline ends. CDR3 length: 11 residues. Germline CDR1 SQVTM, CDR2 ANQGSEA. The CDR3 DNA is TGCAGCGTTGCTCGTACGGGGGAGCAGTACTTC. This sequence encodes CSVARTGEQYF.

The CDR3 region has the DNA TGTGCCAGCAGTCCTACTTTGAACACTGAAGCTTTCTTT. This codes for CASSPTLNTEAFF. The chain combines TRBV28 with TRBJ1-1, with D unclear. V was clipped by 5 bases and J by 0 bases, with 7 bases between them. Germline lookup yields CDR1 MDHEN and CDR2 SYDVKM. CDR3 size: 13 residues. The complete variable domain, with remaining parts taken from reference TRBV28 and TRBJ1-1, reads DVKVTQSSRYLVKRTGEKVFLECVQDMDHENMFWYRQDPGLGLRLIYFSYDVKMKEKGDIPEGYSVSREKKERFSLILESASTNQTSMYLCASSPTLNTEAFFGQGTRLTVV.

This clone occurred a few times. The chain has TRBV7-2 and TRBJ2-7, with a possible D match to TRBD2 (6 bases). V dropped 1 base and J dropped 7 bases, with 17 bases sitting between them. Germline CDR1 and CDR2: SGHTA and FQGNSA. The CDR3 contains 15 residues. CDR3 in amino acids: CASSLVPFQGGEQYF. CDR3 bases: TGTGCCAGCAGCTTAGTTCCGTTCCAAGGAGGGGAGCAGTACTTC.

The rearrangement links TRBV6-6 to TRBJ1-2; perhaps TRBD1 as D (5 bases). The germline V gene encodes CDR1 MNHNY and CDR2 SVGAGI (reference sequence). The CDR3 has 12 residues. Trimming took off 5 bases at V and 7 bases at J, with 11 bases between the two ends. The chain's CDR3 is CASSLGGAGYTF. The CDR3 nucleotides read TGTGCCAGCAGTCTAGGTGGGGCTGGCTACACCTTC.

Here the CDR3 reads CASSSLSEAFF. The CDR3, as DNA: TGTGCCAGTAGTTCCTTGTCGGAAGCTTTCTTT. The chain joins TRBV19 to TRBJ1-1, with D unclear. There are 11 residues in the CDR3. Between the trimmed V and J ends, which lost 5 bases and 8 bases, there was a span of 9 bases. Looked up from germline, CDR1 is LNHDA and CDR2 is SQIVND (reference sequence).

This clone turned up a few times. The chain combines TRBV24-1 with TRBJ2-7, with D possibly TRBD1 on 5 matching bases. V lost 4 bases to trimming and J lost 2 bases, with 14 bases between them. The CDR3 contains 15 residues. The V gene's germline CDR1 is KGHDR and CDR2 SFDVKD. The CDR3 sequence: CATSEHTGFPYEQYF. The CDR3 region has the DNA TGTGCCACCAGTGAACATACAGGATTCCCCTACGAGCAGTACTTC.

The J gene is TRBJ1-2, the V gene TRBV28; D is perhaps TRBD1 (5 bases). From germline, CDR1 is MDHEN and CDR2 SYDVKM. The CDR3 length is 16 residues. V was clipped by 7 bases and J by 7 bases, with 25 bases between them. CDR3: CASTNQVLGGSSGYTF. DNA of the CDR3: TGTGCCAGCACCAATCAAGTTTTGGGGGGTAGCTCTGGCTACACCTTC.

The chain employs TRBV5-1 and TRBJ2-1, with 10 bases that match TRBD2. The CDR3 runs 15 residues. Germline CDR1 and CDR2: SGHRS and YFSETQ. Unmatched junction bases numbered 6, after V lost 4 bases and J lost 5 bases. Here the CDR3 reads CASSDLAGGNNEQFF. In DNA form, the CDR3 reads TGCGCCAGCAGCGATTTAGCGGGGGGAAACAATGAGCAGTTCTTC.

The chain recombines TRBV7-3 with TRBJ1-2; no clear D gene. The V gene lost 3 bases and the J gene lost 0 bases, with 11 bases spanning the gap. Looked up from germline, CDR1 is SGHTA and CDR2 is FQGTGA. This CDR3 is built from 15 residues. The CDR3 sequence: CASSFGPKANYGYTF. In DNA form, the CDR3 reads TGTGCCAGCAGCTTTGGGCCGAAAGCTAACTATGGCTACACCTTC.

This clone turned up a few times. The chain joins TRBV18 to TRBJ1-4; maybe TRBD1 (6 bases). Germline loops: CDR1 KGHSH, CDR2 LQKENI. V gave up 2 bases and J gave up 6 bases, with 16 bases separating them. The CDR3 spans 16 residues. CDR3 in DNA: TGTGCCAGCTCACCATATACAGGGCCCAGGGATGAAAAACTGTTTTTT. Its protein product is CASSPYTGPRDEKLFF.

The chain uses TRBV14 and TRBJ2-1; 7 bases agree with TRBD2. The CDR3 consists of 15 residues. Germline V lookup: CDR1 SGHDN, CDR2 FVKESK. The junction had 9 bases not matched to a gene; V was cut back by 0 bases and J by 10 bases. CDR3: CASSQDLWGGGEQFF. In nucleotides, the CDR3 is TGTGCCAGCAGCCAAGATCTATGGGGGGGAGGGGAGCAGTTCTTC. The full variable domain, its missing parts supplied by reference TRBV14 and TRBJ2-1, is EAGVTQFPSHSVIEKGQTVTLRCDPISGHDNLYWYRRVMGKEIKFLLHFVKESKQDESGMPNNRFLAERTGGTYSTLKVQPAELEDSGVYFCASSQDLWGGGEQFFGPGTRLTVL.

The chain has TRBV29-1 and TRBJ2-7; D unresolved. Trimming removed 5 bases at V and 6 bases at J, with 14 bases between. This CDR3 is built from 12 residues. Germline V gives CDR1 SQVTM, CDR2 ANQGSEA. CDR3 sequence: CSVRLQPAEQYF. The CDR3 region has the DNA TGCAGCGTTCGGTTACAGCCCGCCGAGCAGTACTTC.